The T cell receptor (beta chain) under discussion was sequenced for a study of T cell repertoires in cytomegalovirus infection. Whole-study context: It can be stated that public TCR beta signatures indicated CMV infection as well as a matching HLA type.

TCRdb recomputed calls from the reads with MiXCR, one row per CDR3 protein. The sample has roughly 280,000 distinct CDR3 sequences, 12% to 15% seen once. General observations from the study: Identification of carriers of CMV plus the relevant HLA was achieved through cumulative public TCR beta family frequency. HLA-C-restricted, CMV-specific TCR beta clonotypes were dominant ex vivo.

V gave up 5 bases and J gave up 2 bases; unmatched junction bases: 23. CDR1 is SGHTA, CDR2 FQGTGA, per germline. The CDR3 sequence is 20 residues long. This clonotype was detected many times. No antigen is known for it. J is TRBJ2-7 and V is TRBV7-3; 8 bases match TRBD1. Sequencing was carried out using PBMCs. The source is a human donor in good health (CMV status not recorded). Some clones in this sample may be carry-over from other donors' samples. The CDR3 sequence is CASSQTAGTGFRTGTYEQYF. The CDR3 DNA sequence: TGTGCCAGCAGCCAAACCGCCGGGACAGGTTTTCGAACTGGGACCTACGAGCAGTACTTC. The variable domain in full, completed from reference TRBV7-3 and TRBJ2-7, reads GAGVSQTPSNKVTEKGKYVELRCDPISGHTALYWYRQSLGQGPEFLIYFQGTGAADDSGLPNDRFFAVRPEGSVSTLKIQRTERGDSAVYLCASSQTAGTGFRTGTYEQYFGPGTRLTVT.